Following are 31 T cell receptor beta chains from one sample sequenced in a study of blood T cell repertoires in COVID-19. Sequenced by immunoSEQ multiplex PCR; TCRdb stores in-frame clones only, minus some. The repertoire holds under 350,000 clones, with about nine tenths as singletons. The material sequenced was PBMCs or T cells enriched from blood (not recorded which). Receptors originate from a woman aged 35 to 49 who had recovered from COVID-19.

As for this clone: The junction and the germline gene differ at one end; a read error may be behind it. The chain joins TRBV5-1 to TRBJ2-1; weak D call: TRBD2 (6 bases). Looked up from germline, CDR1 is SGHRS and CDR2 is YFSETQ. The CDR3 spans 15 residues. The CDR3, as DNA: TGCGCCAGCAACTTGAGGGACTCCCTTTACAATGAGCAGTTCTTC. Protein sequence: CASNLRDSLYNEQFF.

The chain joins TRBV7-9 to TRBJ2-6; 7 bases are shared with TRBD2. V lost 3 bases to trimming and J lost 0 bases; unmatched junction nucleotides: 8. From germline, CDR1 is SEHNR and CDR2 FQNEAQ (reference sequence). The CDR3 is 18 residues long. CDR3 DNA: TGTGCCAGCAGCTTGACGGGAGGACCAACCTCTGGGGCCAACGTCCTGACTTTC. Encoded protein: CASSLTGGPTSGANVLTF.

This chain uses TRBV6-5 with TRBJ1-1; 9 bases match TRBD1. V trimming: 2 bases; J trimming: 10 bases; junction bases outside the gene matches: 8. Looked up from germline, CDR1 is MNHEY and CDR2 is SVGAGI. This CDR3 contains 14 residues. This CDR3 is CASSYGDRVSAAFF. Here the CDR3 DNA reads TGTGCCAGCAGTTACGGGGACAGGGTTAGCGCAGCTTTCTTT.

The V call is TRBV30, the J call TRBJ1-1; D is perhaps TRBD1 (6 bases). This CDR3 region has 15 residues. Trimming stripped 0 bases from V and 1 base from J, with 12 bases between. In germline, CDR1 is GTSNPN, CDR2 SVGIG (reference sequence). In nucleotides, the CDR3 is TGTGCCTGGAGTGTACCCGGACAGTCGAACACTGAAGCTTTCTTT. As protein: CAWSVPGQSNTEAFF.

CDR3 amino acids: CASTWGPYEQYF. CDR3 DNA: TGTGCCAGCACGTGGGGGCCCTACGAGCAGTACTTC. The chain is built from TRBV2 and TRBJ2-7, with TRBD1 as a possible D gene (6 bases). The CDR3 runs 12 residues. Trimming pared 7 bases from V and 2 bases from J, leaving 9 bases between. Germline CDR1 is SNHLY and CDR2 is FYNNEI.

V gene TRBV21-1 combines with J gene TRBJ2-7; the table's D call, TRBD1, was not checked against the DNA. TRBV21-1 is noted as a pseudogene. The CDR3 has 12 amino acids. CDR3 protein: CASSHTDIEQYF. CDR3 coding DNA: TGTGCCAGCAGCCACACAGACATTGAGCAGTACTTC.

This sequence joins TRBV5-6 and TRBJ2-7; TRBD2 aligns across 8 bases. Germline CDR1 and CDR2: SGHDT and YYEEEE. The CDR3 spans 16 residues. V lost 2 bases and J lost 1; bases outside the gene matches: 8. The CDR3 DNA sequence: TGTGCCAGCAGCTTTGGGGAGCGGGAGAGGTCCTACGAGCAGTACTTC. This codes for CASSFGERERSYEQYF.

The rearrangement joins TRBV7-6 to TRBJ2-1; no clear D. The ends were cut back, 5 bases at V and 7 bases at J, with 15 bases in the middle. Germline V gene lookup returns CDR1 SGHVS and CDR2 FNYEAQ. The CDR3 length is 14 residues. CDR3 loop: CASSTIMRSNEQFF. The CDR3 DNA reads as TGTGCCAGCAGCACCATAATGAGGTCAAATGAGCAGTTCTTC.

V is TRBV12-3 or TRBV12-4 and J is TRBJ1-5, with D perhaps matching TRBD1 (6 bases). The CDR3 has 12 residues. V was trimmed by 2 bases and J by 9 bases, leaving 8 bases between them. The CDR3 DNA follows: TGTGCCAGCAGTTTACCCAGGGGGCCCCAGCATTTT. Translating it yields CASSLPRGPQHF.

J is TRBJ2-7 and V is TRBV7-6; D perhaps matches TRBD1 (5 bases). Germline V gene sequence: CDR1 SGHVS, CDR2 FNYEAQ. Trimming took off 1 base at V and 0 bases at J, with 10 bases between the two ends. The CDR3 is 15 residues long. CDR3 sequence: CASSLEADSSYEQYF. The CDR3, as DNA: TGTGCCAGCAGCTTAGAGGCCGACAGCTCCTACGAGCAGTACTTC.

The chain couples TRBV23-1 to TRBJ2-4; 10 nucleotides line up with TRBD1. TRBV23-1 is an open reading frame, and its role is uncertain. This CDR3 comprises 17 residues. V lost 10 bases and J lost 1; bases outside the gene matches: 13. CDR3 in DNA: TGCGCCACCCTGCCGGGACAGGGGATGAAGGCCAAAAACATTCAGTACTTC. This translates into CATLPGQGMKAKNIQYF.

Of note for this clone: The same CDR3 can be traced to other DNA sequences in this sample. V and J are TRBV5-1 and TRBJ1-4, with TRBD1 matching over 8 bases. The trim removed 0 bases at V and 5 bases at J, leaving 0 bases unmatched. CDR1 is SGHRS, CDR2 YFSETQ, per germline. The CDR3 is 14 amino acids. Here the CDR3 reads CASSLAGGNEKLFF. As DNA, the CDR3 is TGCGCCAGCAGCTTGGCAGGGGGCAATGAAAAACTGTTTTTT.

V and J are TRBV2 and TRBJ1-3; D possibly corresponds to TRBD1 (6 bases). The CDR3 extends over 15 amino acids. The V and J ends lost 6 bases and 2 bases respectively, with 14 bases between them. In germline, CDR1 is SNHLY, CDR2 FYNNEI. The CDR3 sequence: CASSRAGETGNTIYF. The CDR3 DNA sequence: TGTGCCAGCAGCCGCGCAGGGGAAACTGGAAACACCATATATTTT.

This chain joins TRBV6-2 or TRBV6-3 and TRBJ2-2; D call uncertain. CDR1 is MNHEY and CDR2 is SVGEGT in the germline V gene. The V end lost 6 bases, the J end lost 0 bases, and 11 bases lay between the germline ends. The CDR3 has 15 amino acids. Here the CDR3 reads CASSRTVANTGELFF. In DNA form, the CDR3 reads TGTGCCAGCAGCCGAACCGTAGCGAACACCGGGGAGCTGTTTTTT.

The gene calls are TRBV7-2 and TRBJ2-5; possible D gene TRBD1, 5 bases. This CDR3 is built from 13 residues. V was shortened by 4 bases and J by 5 bases, with 11 bases between the two germline ends. Germline V gene data show CDR1 as SGHTA and CDR2 as FQGNSA. The CDR3 nucleotides are TGTGCCAGCAGCTACGGACACGTGGAGACCCAGTACTTC. This gives the protein CASSYGHVETQYF.

This chain connects TRBV7-3 to TRBJ1-3, with D uncertain. The CDR3 runs 13 residues. CDR1 is SGHTA and CDR2 is FQGTGA in the germline V gene. Trimming cost V 2 bases and J 4 bases, with 6 bases left between them. CDR3 sequence reads: CASSLEVGNTIYF. The CDR3 DNA is TGTGCCAGCAGCTTAGAGGTGGGAAACACCATATATTTT. The full variable domain, in which reference TRBV7-3 and TRBJ1-3 provide the parts outside the CDR3, is GAGVSQTPSNKVTEKGKYVELRCDPISGHTALYWYRQSLGQGPEFLIYFQGTGAADDSGLPNDRFFAVRPEGSVSTLKIQRTERGDSAVYLCASSLEVGNTIYFGEGSWLTVV.

This clone has a single count. The rearrangement uses TRBV7-9 and TRBJ1-5; the D gene is possibly TRBD1 (5 bases). This CDR3 is 14 amino acids long. Per germline, CDR1 SEHNR and CDR2 FQNEAQ (reference sequence). Trimming stripped 5 bases from V and 8 bases from J, with 16 bases between. The CDR3 DNA is TGTGCCAGCAGCCCCGGGGCCGGGGGGGAGCCCCAGCATTTT. Encoded protein: CASSPGAGGEPQHF.

V is TRBV11-2 and J is TRBJ1-2; the D gene is possibly TRBD1 (5 bases). The CDR3 loop spans 12 amino acids. The V gene lost 7 bases and the J gene lost 2 bases, with 8 bases spanning the gap. Germline loops: CDR1 SGHAT, CDR2 FQNNGV. The CDR3 DNA reads TGTGCCAGCAAGGACACAAACTATGGCTACACCTTC. Translating it yields CASKDTNYGYTF. Looking up the rest from reference TRBV11-2 and TRBJ1-2 gives the full variable domain: EAGVAQSPRYKIIEKRQSVAFWCNPISGHATLYWYQQILGQGPKLLIQFQNNGVVDDSQLPKDRFSAERLKGVDSTLKIQPAKLEDSAVYLCASKDTNYGYTFGSGTRLTVV.

Here the CDR3 DNA reads TGTGCCAGCAGCCGAAGGGGGGGGCCAACTAATGAAAAACTGTTTTTT. Translated, it gives CASSRRGGPTNEKLFF. This chain joins TRBV9 and TRBJ1-4; D might be TRBD1 (6 bases). This CDR3 has 16 residues. The V and J ends lost 4 bases and 0 bases respectively, with 13 bases between them. CDR1 is SGDLS and CDR2 is YYNGEE in the germline V gene.

The chain uses TRBV11-2 and TRBJ2-7; maybe TRBD1 (5 bases). V lost 5 bases to trimming and J lost 6 bases, with 11 bases between them. Germline V gene sequence: CDR1 SGHAT, CDR2 FQNNGV. The CDR3 extends over 12 amino acids. The CDR3 DNA reads TGTGCCAGCAGCCCATCAAGGGGCGAGCAGTACTTC. The encoded protein is CASSPSRGEQYF.

V and J are TRBV5-4 and TRBJ1-1, with 11 bases that match TRBD1. Looked up from germline, CDR1 is SGHNT and CDR2 is YYREEE (reference sequence). The trim removed 4 bases at V and 5 bases at J, leaving 10 bases unmatched. The CDR3 length is 16 residues. The CDR3 DNA reads as TGTGCCAGCAGCAGCAAGGACAGGGGGCAGGGGACTGAAGCTTTCTTT. It encodes CASSSKDRGQGTEAFF.

V usage is TRBV25-1 and J usage is TRBJ2-1; 8 bases match TRBD1. Germline V lookup: CDR1 MGHDK, CDR2 SYGVNS. V shed 4 bases, J shed 5 bases, and the junction held 7 bases outside the gene matches. This CDR3 has 15 amino acids. The CDR3 DNA sequence: TGTGCCAGCAGTGGGGACAGGAGGAGGGACAATGAGCAGTTCTTC. Protein: CASSGDRRRDNEQFF.

V is TRBV7-2 and J is TRBJ2-2; D is perhaps TRBD2 (6 bases). Germline CDR1 and CDR2: SGHTA and FQGNSA. This CDR3 has 12 residues. With 4 bases removed from V and 6 bases from J, the gap between germline ends came to 6 bases. The CDR3 is CASSWDSGELFF. In DNA, the CDR3 is TGTGCCAGCAGCTGGGACTCCGGGGAGCTGTTTTTT.

This clone was detected only a few times. The rearrangement links TRBV9 to TRBJ1-5, with 10 bases that match TRBD1. V was clipped by 4 bases and J by 8 bases; unmatched bases: 18. This CDR3 has 18 amino acids. Germline values: CDR1 SGDLS, CDR2 YYNGEE. This chain's CDR3 is CASSSGRSGQGVREPQHF. Written as DNA, the CDR3 is TGTGCCAGCAGCTCCGGGCGCTCCGGACAGGGGGTCAGAGAGCCCCAGCATTTT.

This chain links TRBV29-1 with TRBJ1-2, with unresolved D. This CDR3 comprises 13 residues. V was pared by 5 bases and J by 4 bases, with 14 bases between. From germline, CDR1 is SQVTM and CDR2 ANQGSEA. The CDR3 is CSVIEGDAYGYTF. The CDR3 DNA sequence: TGCAGCGTTATAGAGGGTGACGCCTATGGCTACACCTTC.

The chain is built from TRBV18 and TRBJ1-1; D is possibly TRBD1 (6 bases). Germline loops: CDR1 KGHSH, CDR2 LQKENI. V lost 6 bases to trimming and J lost 11 bases, with 19 bases between them. The length of the CDR3 is 13 residues. The CDR3 reads CASSSAGAVRAFF. Here the CDR3 DNA reads TGTGCCAGCTCGTCGGCAGGGGCTGTGAGGGCTTTCTTT. The full variable domain, rest sourced from reference TRBV18 and TRBJ1-1, is NAGVMQNPRHLVRRRGQEARLRCSPMKGHSHVYWYRQLPEEGLKFMVYLQKENIIDESGMPKERFSAEFPKEGPSILRIQQVVRGDSAAYFCASSSAGAVRAFFGQGTRLTVV.

The chain joins TRBV9 to TRBJ2-7, with 8 bases that match TRBD1. The CDR3 is made up of 15 amino acids. V shed 0 bases and J 5 bases; nucleotides not matched to a gene: 7. In germline, CDR1 is SGDLS, CDR2 YYNGEE. CDR3 DNA sequence: TGTGCCAGCAGCGTAGGTCACAGGGGGTACGACGAGCAGTACTTC. Its translation: CASSVGHRGYDEQYF.

The chain combines TRBV2 with TRBJ1-2; 7 nucleotides agree with TRBD1. Losses at the gene ends were 6 bases for V and 5 bases for J; bases not matched to a gene: 9. Germline V gene data show CDR1 as SNHLY and CDR2 as FYNNEI. The CDR3 has 14 residues. DNA for the CDR3: TGTGCCAGCAGCGCGACGACACAGGGGTATGGCTACACCTTC. This sequence encodes CASSATTQGYGYTF. Looking up the rest from reference TRBV2 and TRBJ1-2 gives the full variable domain: EPEVTQTPSHQVTQMGQEVILRCVPISNHLYFYWYRQILGQKVEFLVSFYNNEISEKSEIFDDQFSVERPDGSNFTLKIRSTKLEDSAMYFCASSATTQGYGYTFGSGTRLTVV.

The chain employs TRBV11-2 and TRBJ1-2; no definite D call. The CDR3 runs 16 residues. V was clipped by 5 bases and J by 4 bases, with 20 bases between them. From germline, CDR1 is SGHAT and CDR2 FQNNGV. CDR3: CASSAQAEAWSYGYTF. The DNA of the CDR3 is TGTGCCAGCAGCGCGCAAGCGGAGGCTTGGAGCTATGGCTACACCTTC.

The CDR3 nucleotides are TGTGCCAGCAGCCAAGATGGGAGGGGTGGAGAGACCCAGTACTTC. It encodes CASSQDGRGGETQYF. The chain employs TRBV4-2 and TRBJ2-5; TRBD2 agrees at 7 bases. The ends lost 0 bases at V and 4 bases at J; junction bases unmatched: 5. This CDR3 contains 15 residues. Germline CDR1 and CDR2: LGHNA and YNFKEQ.

This clone was seen a single time. The genes are TRBV6-5 and TRBJ1-3; no reliable D call. Deletions cut 4 bases from V and 7 bases from J, with 11 bases between. Germline V gene data show CDR1 as MNHEY and CDR2 as SVGAGI. This CDR3 spans 13 amino acids. The CDR3 DNA is TGTGCCAGCAGTTCCCCGGGGAGTAACACCATATATTTT. It is translated as CASSSPGSNTIYF.